A selection of T cell receptor beta chains follows, all from one sample in a study of vaccination and CD4 T cells after COVID-19. Using its own MiXCR run on the PCR reads, TCRdb lists one record per CDR3 protein. Among some 10,000 distinct CDR3 sequences listed, under 60% were seen once. Their recognized antigens are unknown. Sequencing was performed on CD4+ T cells from blood, cultured in vitro. These receptors were obtained from a human donor who had recovered from COVID-19. The CDR3 runs from the conserved cysteine through the conserved F or W. Fields, in order: V gene, J gene, clone size, D gene, CDR3 DNA, CDR3 protein. D genes are given only for firm matches. Size tells how often a clone was seen (once, few, many) or the class of an expanded clone, and some rows leave it out.

V: TRBV19; J: TRBJ2-5; size: NA; D: NA; DNA: TGTGCCAGTAGTATAGCGTCCCAGAGTCAAGAGACCCAGTACTTC; CDR3: CASSIASQSQETQYF
V: TRBV2; J: TRBJ1-2; size: few; D: NA; DNA: TGTGCCAGCAAAGGCAACGCGGGAGGCTACACCTTC; CDR3: CASKGNAGGYTF
V: TRBV2; J: TRBJ1-1; size: NA; D: NA; DNA: TGTGCCAGCAGAGTTGTAGGTGAGGGAACTGAAGCTTTCTTT; CDR3: CASRVVGEGTEAFF
V: TRBV2; J: TRBJ2-3; size: few; D: NA; DNA: TGTGCCAGCAGTGAAATTCTGGGGGTTGATACGCAGTATTTT; CDR3: CASSEILGVDTQYF
V: TRBV5-8; J: TRBJ1-2; size: once; D: NA; DNA: TGTGCCAGCAGCTTGGACAGAAACTATGGCTACACCTTC; CDR3: CASSLDRNYGYTF
V: TRBV11-2; J: TRBJ2-7; size: NA; D: TRBD1; DNA: TGTGCCAGCAGCTCGGGACAGCGATACGAGCAGTACTTC; CDR3: CASSSGQRYEQYF
V: TRBV6-1; J: TRBJ2-1; size: NA; D: TRBD1; DNA: TGTGCCAGCAAGATCGACAGGGGCTCCTACAATGAGCAGTTCTTC; CDR3: CASKIDRGSYNEQFF
V: TRBV6-5; J: TRBJ1-6; size: NA; D: NA; DNA: TGTGCCAGCAGTTCCCGGGAGGCTAATTCACCCCTCCACTTT; CDR3: CASSSREANSPLHF
V: TRBV5-1; J: TRBJ2-7; size: NA; D: NA; DNA: TGCGCCAGCAGCTTGGGCCCCGGACAGACCTACGAGCAGTACTTC; CDR3: CASSLGPGQTYEQYF
V: TRBV7-9; J: TRBJ2-7; size: NA; D: NA; DNA: TGTGCCAGCAGTCACGCGGAGCGGATGCCCTACGAGCAGTACTTC; CDR3: CASSHAERMPYEQYF
V: TRBV11-2; J: TRBJ1-2; size: NA; D: TRBD1; DNA: TGTGCCAGCAGCCTCCGACAGGGAGGCTACACCTTC; CDR3: CASSLRQGGYTF
V: TRBV6-1; J: TRBJ1-5; size: NA; D: NA; DNA: TGTGCCAGCAGATCAGGTAGCAATCAGCCCCAGCATTTT; CDR3: CASRSGSNQPQHF
V: TRBV20-1; J: TRBJ1-1; size: once; D: TRBD1; DNA: TGCAGTGCTAGACCCGGGACAGGGATGAACACTGAAGCTTTCTTT; CDR3: CSARPGTGMNTEAFF
V: TRBV3-1; J: TRBJ2-7; size: NA; D: TRBD2; DNA: TGTGCCAGCAGCCAAGGGCTAGCGGAGTTCTACGAGCAGTACTTC; CDR3: CASSQGLAEFYEQYF
V: TRBV27; J: TRBJ2-2; size: few; D: NA; DNA: TGTGCCAGCAGTCTATTGAGGGGCACTTTACTGAACACCGGGGAGCTGTTTTTT; CDR3: CASSLLRGTLLNTGELFF
V: TRBV20-1; J: TRBJ1-1; size: NA; D: NA; DNA: TGCAGTGCTAGAGCTTTTGAACCGGGACCAGGGGACCTGAACACTGAAGCTTTCTTT; CDR3: CSARAFEPGPGDLNTEAFF
V: TRBV2; J: TRBJ2-1; size: few; D: TRBD2; DNA: TGTGCCAGCCGGACTAGCGGGGGGGGTGAGCAGTTCTTC; CDR3: CASRTSGGGEQFF
V: TRBV9; J: TRBJ2-7; size: NA; D: TRBD1; DNA: TGTGCCAGCAGCCCCGGGACAGGGGAGGAACCCTACGAGCAGTACTTC; CDR3: CASSPGTGEEPYEQYF
V: TRBV20-1; J: TRBJ1-5; size: NA; D: TRBD1; DNA: TGCAGTGCTGGACAGGGGACCAGCAATCAGCCCCAGCATTTT; CDR3: CSAGQGTSNQPQHF
V: TRBV5-1; J: TRBJ2-5; size: NA; D: TRBD2; DNA: TGCGCCAGCAGCTCGGAGGGGACTAGCGGGAAAGAGACCCAGTACTTC; CDR3: CASSSEGTSGKETQYF
V: TRBV2; J: TRBJ1-5; size: few; D: NA; DNA: TGTGCCTCCTCTGGGGGTCTTGAAAGCAATCAGCCCCAGCATTTT; CDR3: CASSGGLESNQPQHF
V: TRBV5-1; J: TRBJ1-2; size: few; D: TRBD1; DNA: TGCGCCAGCGCGTCGGACAGGGGAGAGTATGGCTACACCTTC; CDR3: CASASDRGEYGYTF
V: TRBV12-3/TRBV12-4; J: TRBJ2-5; size: NA; D: TRBD1; DNA: TGTGCCAGCAGTTTCCAGGGGGCGCTTCAAGAGACCCAGTACTTC; CDR3: CASSFQGALQETQYF